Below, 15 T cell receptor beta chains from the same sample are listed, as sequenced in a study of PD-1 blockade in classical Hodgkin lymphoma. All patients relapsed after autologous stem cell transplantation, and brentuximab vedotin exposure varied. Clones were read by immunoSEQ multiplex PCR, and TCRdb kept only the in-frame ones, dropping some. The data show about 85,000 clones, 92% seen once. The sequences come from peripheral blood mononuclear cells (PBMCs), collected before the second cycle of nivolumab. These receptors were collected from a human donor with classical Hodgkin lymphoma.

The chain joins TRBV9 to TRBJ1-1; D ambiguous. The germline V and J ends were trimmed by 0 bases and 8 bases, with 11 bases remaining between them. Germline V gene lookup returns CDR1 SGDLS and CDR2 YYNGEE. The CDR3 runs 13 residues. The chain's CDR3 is CASSVVARLEAFF. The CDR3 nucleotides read TGTGCCAGCAGCGTAGTAGCTCGACTCGAAGCTTTCTTT.

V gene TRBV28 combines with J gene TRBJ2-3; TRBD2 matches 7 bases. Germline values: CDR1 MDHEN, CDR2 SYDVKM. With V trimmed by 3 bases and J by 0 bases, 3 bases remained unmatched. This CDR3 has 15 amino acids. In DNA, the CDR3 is TGTGCCAGCAGTTTCAGCGGGATGAGCACAGATACGCAGTATTTT. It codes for CASSFSGMSTDTQYF. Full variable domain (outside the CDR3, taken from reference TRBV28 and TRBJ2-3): DVKVTQSSRYLVKRTGEKVFLECVQDMDHENMFWYRQDPGLGLRLIYFSYDVKMKEKGDIPEGYSVSREKKERFSLILESASTNQTSMYLCASSFSGMSTDTQYFGPGTRLTVL.

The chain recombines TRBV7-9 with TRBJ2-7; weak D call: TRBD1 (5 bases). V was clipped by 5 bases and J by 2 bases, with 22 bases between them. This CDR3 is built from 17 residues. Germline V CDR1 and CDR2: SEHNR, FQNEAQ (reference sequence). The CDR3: CASSPAIGTGVPYEQYF. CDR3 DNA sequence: TGTGCCAGCAGCCCTGCGATCGGTACAGGTGTTCCCTACGAGCAGTACTTC.

The CDR3 bases are TGTGCCAGCAGTGAGCCAGGGGGGAGGAGGCGGACGAACACCGGGGAGCTGTTTTTT. Translation: CASSEPGGRRRTNTGELFF. The rearrangement uses TRBV2 and TRBJ2-2; the D gene is possibly TRBD1 (7 bases). V was shortened by 3 bases and J by 0 bases, with 20 bases between the two germline ends. This CDR3 is built from 19 residues. Per germline, CDR1 SNHLY and CDR2 FYNNEI.

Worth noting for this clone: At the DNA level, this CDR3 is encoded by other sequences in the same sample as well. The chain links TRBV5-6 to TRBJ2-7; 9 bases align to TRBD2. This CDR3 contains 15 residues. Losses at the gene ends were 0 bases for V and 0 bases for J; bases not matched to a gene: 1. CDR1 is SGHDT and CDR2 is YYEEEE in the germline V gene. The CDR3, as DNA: TGTGCCAGCAGCTTGGGACTAGCGGACTCCTACGAGCAGTACTTC. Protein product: CASSLGLADSYEQYF.

The DNA for the CDR3 is TGTGCCAGCAGCTTTACCGGGGAGCTGTTTTTT. It encodes CASSFTGELFF. The chain couples TRBV7-9 to TRBJ2-2; D not resolved. Trimming cost V 3 bases and J 5 bases, with 1 base left between them. This CDR3 is 11 amino acids long. CDR1 SEHNR and CDR2 FQNEAQ come from the germline V gene (reference sequence).

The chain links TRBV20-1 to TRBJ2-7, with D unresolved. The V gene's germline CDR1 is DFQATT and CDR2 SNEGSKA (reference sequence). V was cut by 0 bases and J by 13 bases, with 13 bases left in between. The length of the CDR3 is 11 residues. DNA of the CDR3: TGCAGTGCTAGAGATGGGCAGGTGCAATACTTC. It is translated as CSARDGQVQYF.

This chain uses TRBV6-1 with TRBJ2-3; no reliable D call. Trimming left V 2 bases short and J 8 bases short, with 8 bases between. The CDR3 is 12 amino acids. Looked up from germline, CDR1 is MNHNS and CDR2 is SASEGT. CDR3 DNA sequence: TGTGCCAGCAGTGAAACCGCTGTTACGCAGTATTTT. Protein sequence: CASSETAVTQYF.

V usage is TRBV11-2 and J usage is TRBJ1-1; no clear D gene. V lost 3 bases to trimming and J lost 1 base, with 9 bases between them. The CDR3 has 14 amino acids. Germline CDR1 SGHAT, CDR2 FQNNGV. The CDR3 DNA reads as TGTGCCAGCAGCTTGGCAAATACGAACACTGAAGCTTTCTTT. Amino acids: CASSLANTNTEAFF.

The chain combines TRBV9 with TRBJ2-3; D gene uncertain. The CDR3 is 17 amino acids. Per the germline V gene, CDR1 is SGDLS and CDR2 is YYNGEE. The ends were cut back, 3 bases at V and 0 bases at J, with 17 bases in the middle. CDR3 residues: CASSGIWQPYSTDTQYF. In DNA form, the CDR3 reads TGTGCCAGCAGCGGAATATGGCAACCCTACAGCACAGATACGCAGTATTTT.

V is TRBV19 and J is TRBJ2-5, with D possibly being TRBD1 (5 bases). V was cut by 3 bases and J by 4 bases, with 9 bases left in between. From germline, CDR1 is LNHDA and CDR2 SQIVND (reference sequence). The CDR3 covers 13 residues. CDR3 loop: CASSIQGLETQYF. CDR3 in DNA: TGTGCCAGTAGTATCCAGGGTTTAGAGACCCAGTACTTC. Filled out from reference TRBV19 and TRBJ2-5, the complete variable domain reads DGGITQSPKYLFRKEGQNVTLSCEQNLNHDAMYWYRQDPGQGLRLIYYSQIVNDFQKGDIAEGYSVSREKKESFPLTVTSAQKNPTAFYLCASSIQGLETQYFGPGTRLLVL.

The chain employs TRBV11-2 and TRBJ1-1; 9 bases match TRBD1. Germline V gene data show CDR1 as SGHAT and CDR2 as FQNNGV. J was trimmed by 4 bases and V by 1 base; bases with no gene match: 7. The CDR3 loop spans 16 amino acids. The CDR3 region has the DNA TGTGCCAGCAGCTTAGTGACAGGGGGAAGAGGCACTGAAGCTTTCTTT. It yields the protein CASSLVTGGRGTEAFF.

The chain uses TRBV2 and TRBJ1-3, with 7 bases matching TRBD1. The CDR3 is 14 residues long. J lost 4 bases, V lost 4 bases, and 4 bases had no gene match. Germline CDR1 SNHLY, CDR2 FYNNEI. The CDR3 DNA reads TGTGCCAGCAGTGCTTCAGGGGGAGGAAACACCATATATTTT. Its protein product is CASSASGGGNTIYF.

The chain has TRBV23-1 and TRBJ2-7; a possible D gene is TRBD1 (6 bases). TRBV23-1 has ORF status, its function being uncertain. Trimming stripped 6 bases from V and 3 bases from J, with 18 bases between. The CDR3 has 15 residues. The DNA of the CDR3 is TGCGCCAGCAGCCTCACGGCAGGGGTCTTCTACGAGCAGTACTTC. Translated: CASSLTAGVFYEQYF.

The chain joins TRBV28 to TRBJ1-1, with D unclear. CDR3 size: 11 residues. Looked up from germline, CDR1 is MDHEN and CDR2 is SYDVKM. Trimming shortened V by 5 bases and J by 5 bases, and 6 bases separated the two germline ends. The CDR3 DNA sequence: TGTGCCAGCAGTACACCTACTGAAGCTTTCTTT. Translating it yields CASSTPTEAFF.